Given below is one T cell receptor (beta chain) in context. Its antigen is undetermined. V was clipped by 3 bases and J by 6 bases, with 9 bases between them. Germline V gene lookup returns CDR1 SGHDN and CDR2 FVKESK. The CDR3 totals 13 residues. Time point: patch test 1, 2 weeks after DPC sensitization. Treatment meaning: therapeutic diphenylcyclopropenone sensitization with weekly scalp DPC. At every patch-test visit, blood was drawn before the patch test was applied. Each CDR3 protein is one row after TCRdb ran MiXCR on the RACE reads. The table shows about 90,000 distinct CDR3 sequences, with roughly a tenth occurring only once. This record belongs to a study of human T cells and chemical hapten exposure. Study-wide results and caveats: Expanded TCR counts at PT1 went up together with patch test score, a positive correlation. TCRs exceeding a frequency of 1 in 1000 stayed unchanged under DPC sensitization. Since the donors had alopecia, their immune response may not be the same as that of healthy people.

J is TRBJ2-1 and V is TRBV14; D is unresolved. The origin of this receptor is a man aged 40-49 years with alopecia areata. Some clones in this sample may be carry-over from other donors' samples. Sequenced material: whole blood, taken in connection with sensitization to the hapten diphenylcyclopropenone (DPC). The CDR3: CASSHYLGNEQFF. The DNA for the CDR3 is TGTGCCAGCAGCCATTATCTGGGCAATGAGCAGTTCTTC.